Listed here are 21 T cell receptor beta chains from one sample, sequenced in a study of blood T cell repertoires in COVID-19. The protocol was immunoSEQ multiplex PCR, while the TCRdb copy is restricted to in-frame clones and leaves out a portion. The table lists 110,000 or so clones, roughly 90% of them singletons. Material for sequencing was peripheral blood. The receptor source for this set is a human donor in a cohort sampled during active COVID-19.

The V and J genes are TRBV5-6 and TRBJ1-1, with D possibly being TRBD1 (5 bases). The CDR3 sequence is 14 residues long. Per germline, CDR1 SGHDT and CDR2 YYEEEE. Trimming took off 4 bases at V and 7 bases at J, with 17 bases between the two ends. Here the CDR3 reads CASSPSSGMGEAFF. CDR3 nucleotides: TGTGCCAGCAGCCCCTCCTCAGGGATGGGTGAAGCTTTCTTT.

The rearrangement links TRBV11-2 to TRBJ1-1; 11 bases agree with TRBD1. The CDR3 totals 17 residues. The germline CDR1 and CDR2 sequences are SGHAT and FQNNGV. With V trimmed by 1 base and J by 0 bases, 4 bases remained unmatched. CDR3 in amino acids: CASSLGPDRGLNTEAFF. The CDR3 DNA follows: TGTGCCAGCAGCTTAGGGCCGGACAGGGGGCTGAACACTGAAGCTTTCTTT.

This chain's CDR3 is CASSFLTDFSTEAFF. CDR3 DNA sequence: TGTGCCAGCAGTTTTCTTACAGATTTCAGCACTGAAGCTTTCTTT. V is TRBV28 and J is TRBJ1-1; the D is unclear. Trimming stripped 3 bases from V and 4 bases from J, with 15 bases between. This CDR3 is built from 15 residues. CDR1 MDHEN and CDR2 SYDVKM come from the germline V gene.

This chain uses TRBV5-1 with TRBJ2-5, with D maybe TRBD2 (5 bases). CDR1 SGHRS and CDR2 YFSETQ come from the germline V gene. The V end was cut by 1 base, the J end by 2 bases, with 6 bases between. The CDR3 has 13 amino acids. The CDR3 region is CASSLSGQETQYF. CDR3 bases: TGCGCCAGCAGCTTGTCGGGACAAGAGACCCAGTACTTC.

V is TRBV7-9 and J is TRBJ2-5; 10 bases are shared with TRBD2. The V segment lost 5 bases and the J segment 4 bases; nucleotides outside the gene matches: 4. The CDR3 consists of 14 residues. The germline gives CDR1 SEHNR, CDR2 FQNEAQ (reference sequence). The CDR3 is CASSAWTSGETQYF. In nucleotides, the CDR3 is TGTGCCAGCAGCGCCTGGACTAGCGGAGAGACCCAGTACTTC.

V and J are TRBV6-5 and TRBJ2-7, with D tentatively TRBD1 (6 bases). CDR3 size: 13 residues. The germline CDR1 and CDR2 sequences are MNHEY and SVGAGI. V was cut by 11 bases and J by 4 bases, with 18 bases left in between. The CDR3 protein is CAALGQGSYEQYF. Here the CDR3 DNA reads TGTGCCGCCCTCGGGCAGGGGTCATACGAGCAGTACTTC.

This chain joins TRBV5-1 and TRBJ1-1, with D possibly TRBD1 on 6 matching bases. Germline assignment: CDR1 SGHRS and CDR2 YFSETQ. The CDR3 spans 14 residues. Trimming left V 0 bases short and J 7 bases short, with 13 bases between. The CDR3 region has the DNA TGCGCCAGCAGCTTGGTTGAACAGGGTGATGAAGCTTTCTTT. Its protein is CASSLVEQGDEAFF.

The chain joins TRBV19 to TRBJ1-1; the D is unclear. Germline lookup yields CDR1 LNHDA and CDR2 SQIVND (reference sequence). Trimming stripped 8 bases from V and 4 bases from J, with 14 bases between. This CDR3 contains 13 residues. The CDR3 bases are TGTGCCAGTGGCGGGTTCGCGAGCACTGAAGCTTTCTTT. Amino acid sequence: CASGGFASTEAFF.

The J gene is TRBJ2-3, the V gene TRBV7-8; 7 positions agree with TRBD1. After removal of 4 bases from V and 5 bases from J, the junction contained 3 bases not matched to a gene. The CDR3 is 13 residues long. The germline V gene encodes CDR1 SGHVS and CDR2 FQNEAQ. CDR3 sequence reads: CASSSRTGDTQYF. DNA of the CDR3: TGTGCCAGCAGCTCAAGGACAGGAGATACGCAGTATTTT.

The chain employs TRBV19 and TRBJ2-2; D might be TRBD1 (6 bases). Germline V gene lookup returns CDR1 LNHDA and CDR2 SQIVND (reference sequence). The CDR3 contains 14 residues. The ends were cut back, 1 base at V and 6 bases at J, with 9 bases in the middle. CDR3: CASSIAGGAGELFF. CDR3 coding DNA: TGTGCCAGTAGTATAGCTGGGGGCGCCGGGGAGCTGTTTTTT.

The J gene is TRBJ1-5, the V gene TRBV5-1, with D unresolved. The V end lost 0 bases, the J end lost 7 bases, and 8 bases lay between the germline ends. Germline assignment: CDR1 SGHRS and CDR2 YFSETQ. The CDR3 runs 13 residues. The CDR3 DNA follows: TGCGCCAGCAGCTTGGACAGTCGACAGCCCCAGCATTTT. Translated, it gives CASSLDSRQPQHF. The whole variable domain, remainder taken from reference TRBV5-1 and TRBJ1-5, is KAGVTQTPRYLIKTRGQQVTLSCSPISGHRSVSWYQQTPGQGLQFLFEYFSETQRNKGNFPGRFSGRQFSNSRSEMNVSTLELGDSALYLCASSLDSRQPQHFGDGTRLSIL.

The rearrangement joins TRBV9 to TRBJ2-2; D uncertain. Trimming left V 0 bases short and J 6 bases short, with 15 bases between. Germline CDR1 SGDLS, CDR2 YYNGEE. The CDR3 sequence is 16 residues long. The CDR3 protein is CASSVGFVSSAGELFF. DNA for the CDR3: TGTGCCAGCAGCGTAGGATTCGTTTCGAGCGCCGGGGAGCTGTTTTTT. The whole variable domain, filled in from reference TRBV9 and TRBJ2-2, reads DSGVTQTPKHLITATGQRVTLRCSPRSGDLSVYWYQQSLDQGLQFLIQYYNGEERAKGNILERFSAQQFPDLHSELNLSSLELGDSALYFCASSVGFVSSAGELFFGEGSRLTVL.

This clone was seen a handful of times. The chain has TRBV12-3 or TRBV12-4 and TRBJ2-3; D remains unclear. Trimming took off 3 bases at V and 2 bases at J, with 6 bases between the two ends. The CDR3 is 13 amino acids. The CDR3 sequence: CASSFGSTDTQYF. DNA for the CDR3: TGTGCCAGCAGTTTTGGCTCCACAGATACGCAGTATTTT.

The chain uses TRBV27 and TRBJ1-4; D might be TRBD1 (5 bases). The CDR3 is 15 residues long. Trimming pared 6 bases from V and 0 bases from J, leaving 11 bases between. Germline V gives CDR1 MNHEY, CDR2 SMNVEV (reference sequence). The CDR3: CASSRAGSTNEKLFF. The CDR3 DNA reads TGTGCCAGCAGCCGAGCAGGGTCAACTAATGAAAAACTGTTTTTT.

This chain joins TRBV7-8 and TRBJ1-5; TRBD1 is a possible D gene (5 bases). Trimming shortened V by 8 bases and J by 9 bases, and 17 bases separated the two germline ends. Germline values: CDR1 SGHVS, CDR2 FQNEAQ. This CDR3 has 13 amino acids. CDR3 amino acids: CASGGTYRGPQHF. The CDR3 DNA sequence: TGTGCCAGCGGAGGGACCTACCGGGGGCCCCAGCATTTT.

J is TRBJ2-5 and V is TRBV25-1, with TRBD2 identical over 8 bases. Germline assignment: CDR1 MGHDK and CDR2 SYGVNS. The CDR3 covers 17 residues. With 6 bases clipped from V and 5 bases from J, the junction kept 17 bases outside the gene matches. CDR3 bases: TGTGCCAGCAGCCCACCTTTGGGGCGGGGGGAACGGGAGACCCAGTACTTC. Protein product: CASSPPLGRGERETQYF.

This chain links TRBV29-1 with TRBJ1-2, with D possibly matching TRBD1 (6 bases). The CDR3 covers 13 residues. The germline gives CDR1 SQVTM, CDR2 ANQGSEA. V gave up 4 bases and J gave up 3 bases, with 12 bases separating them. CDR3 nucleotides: TGCAGCGTTGTACGGGGGGCGGACTATGGCTACACCTTC. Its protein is CSVVRGADYGYTF.

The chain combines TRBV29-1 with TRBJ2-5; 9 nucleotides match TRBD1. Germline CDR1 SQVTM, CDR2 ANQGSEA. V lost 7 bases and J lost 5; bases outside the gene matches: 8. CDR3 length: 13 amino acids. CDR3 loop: CSAGTGYRETQYF. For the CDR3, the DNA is TGCAGCGCCGGGACAGGGTATCGGGAGACCCAGTACTTC.

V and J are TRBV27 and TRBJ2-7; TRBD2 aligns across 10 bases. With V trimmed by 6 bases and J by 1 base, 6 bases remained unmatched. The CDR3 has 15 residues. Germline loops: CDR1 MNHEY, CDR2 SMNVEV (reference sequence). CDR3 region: CASRDRTSGSYEQYF. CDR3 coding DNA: TGTGCCAGCAGGGATCGGACTAGCGGTTCCTACGAGCAGTACTTC.

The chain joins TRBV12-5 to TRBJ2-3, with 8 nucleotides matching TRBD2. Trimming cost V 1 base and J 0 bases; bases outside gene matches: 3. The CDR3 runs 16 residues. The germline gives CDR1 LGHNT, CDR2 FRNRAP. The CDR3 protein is CASGLGASGSTDTQYF. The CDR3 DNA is TGTGCTAGTGGTTTGGGGGCTAGCGGGAGCACAGATACGCAGTATTTT.

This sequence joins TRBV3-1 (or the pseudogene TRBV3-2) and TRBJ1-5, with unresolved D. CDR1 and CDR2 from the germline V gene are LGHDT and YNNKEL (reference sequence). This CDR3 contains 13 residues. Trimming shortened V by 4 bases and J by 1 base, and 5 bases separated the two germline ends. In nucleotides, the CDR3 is TGTGCCAGCAGCCCTCAGAGCAATCAGCCCCAGCATTTT. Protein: CASSPQSNQPQHF.